The entry that follows covers one T cell receptor beta chain sequence. The clone's antigen remains unknown. Base qualities are missing; no much larger clone stands one base away. This sample is part of a study of cytomegalovirus exposure and HLA in healthy donors (dated by TCRdb to 2017 to 2019). About the study as a whole: An earlier analysis of several hundred of the donors reported 276 Gb of sequence data and approximately 110 million unique TCR beta sequences from about 179 million T cells. An early release that covered approximately 600 HLA-typed donors contained about 290 gigabases of sequencing data and tens of millions of unique TCR sequences. The genetic ancestry cluster associated with self-reported Caucasian donors included around four fifths of the roughly 400 genotyped donors. The aim of the study was to test whether cataloging public T cell receptors could identify signatures of past pathogen exposure. Using immunosequencing, the study profiled T cell repertoires from about 610 subjects and related those repertoires to cytomegalovirus serostatus. A separate validation cohort of about 110 different subjects was used in addition to the approximately 700-subject first cohort. To predict cytomegalovirus infection status, the study combined high-throughput TCR immunosequencing, statistical association of individual TCRs with disease status, and machine learning. A later analysis re-examined previously published TCR beta repertoires from just over 650 donors and added high-resolution HLA genotyping to investigate patterns of TCR occurrence. Rather than drawing on any new phenotypic data, the later analysis identified candidate immune exposures from TCR beta sequences and the way those sequences occurred across donors. An earlier analysis of fewer than 750 of the donors used high-throughput TCR beta sequencing to judge whether each TCR beta V gene segment behaved as functional or pseudogenic. Donor age, sex, ethnicity and CMV serostatus were compiled alongside the repertoire data. A later genetic analysis took genome-wide SNP genotypes for 398 of the 666 donors and used that subset as a discovery cohort. Every discovery cohort repertoire had been produced on one sequencing platform. HLA typing covered class I and class II loci at four-digit resolution. The number of typed donors differed by locus: about 620-640 for A, B, C, DRB1 and DQB1; 500 to 550 for DQA1; roughly 600 for DPA1; and roughly 490 for DPB1. A handful of DR-DQ haplotypes were handled as single units for association and clustering because linkage in the cohort was strong. On average, about 240,000 unique TCR beta nucleotide sequences were sequenced per donor among some 420 genotyped donors of the cohort, with roughly 18% of those sequences being non-productive. Beyond this particular receptor, the publication reports: Specific HLA alleles were associated with about 17,000 TCR beta sequences at a false discovery rate of 0.05 in a later analysis. In a later genetic analysis, a missense DCLRE1C variant was associated with V-gene and J-gene trimming of TCR beta chains, and the association was replicated in an independent cohort. Cytomegalovirus status was reported to be diagnosed by the classifier with high specificity and sensitivity in both the original and validation cohorts. Because HLA typing was missing for some donors at each locus, association tests included only the typed subset. In the study, 150 to 200 TCR beta chains were listed as associated with cytomegalovirus. Linkage disequilibrium might explain the correlated functional status among segregating V segments, but an unknown experimental factor could not be excluded. An earlier analysis of roughly 570 of the donors showed that most TCR beta V segments appeared in productive rearrangements either about 87% or about 30% of the time, which broadly matched IMGT annotations. Some IMGT-functional V segments, including TRBV6-2 and TRBV6-3, could not be distinguished by the 87-base-pair reads and were therefore excluded. In a later genetic analysis, fewer N-insertions in productive TCRs were reported among donors in an Asian-associated ancestry cluster than the approximately 710-donor mean. Across donors, most TCR sequences were observed very rarely, whereas some public TCRs were present in many individuals. Most CMV-associated TCR beta chains appeared to be HLA-restricted in a later analysis, and the HLA associations seemed to be driven largely by CMV exposure. In a later analysis, the rate of TCR association differed among HLA loci, with DRB1 alleles having the most associated TCRs and HLA-C alleles having the fewest. The earlier analysis of approximately 560 of the donors excluded some 15 rarely observed V segments, including chromosome 9 orphons, because counts were too low. A further reported finding was that TCR beta sequences accurately predicted the HLA-A and HLA-B alleles for most subjects in the first cohort. Presence/absence analyses assumed roughly uniform sequencing depth across donors, an assumption that may not hold. Several of the top co-occurrence clusters appeared to be linked to parvovirus B19, influenza, CMV and Epstein-Barr virus, according to a later analysis. Strong co-occurrence of HLA alleles, especially DR and DQ, made assigning TCR associations to individual alleles difficult. The cohort was sequenced for TCR beta chains only, and without alpha or paired-chain data the features that could be detected were limited. The only immune exposure information available for the cohort was CMV serostatus. The sequencing pipeline was judged likely to have produced a cluster of highly shared sequence variants as a technical artifact. In vitro tests confirmed that a few of the cytomegalovirus-associated TCR beta chains recognize cytomegalovirus antigens. In a later analysis, HLA-associated TCR beta chains were found to be more clonally expanded and to have lower generation probabilities than equally common non-associated chains. The authors suggested that the approach could potentially be extended to other disease states and immunological phenotypes.

The cohort comprised some 680 healthy bone marrow donors. At the time of sampling, all cohort members were nominally healthy, though unrecorded immune exposures were likely present. The donor was CMV seropositive and was included in the group of around 300 seropositive cohort members. A peripheral blood sample was collected from each donor, and TCR beta sequencing was performed on peripheral blood mononuclear cells. The Qiagen DNeasy Blood Extraction Kit was used to extract genomic DNA from the blood cell samples. Library preparation used the immunoSEQ multiplex PCR assay. A mixture of 60 forward primers for TCR Vbeta segments and 13 reverse primers for TCR Jbeta segments was used in the multiplex PCR. A multiplex PCR assay on genomic DNA amplified the CDR3 region of rearranged TCR beta genes. Amplified TCR beta libraries were sequenced as 87-base-pair reads on the Illumina HiSeq System. In the source study's methods: Across the roughly 670 repertoires, a later analysis counted 80 million or so unique TCR beta chains, 9.5 million to 13 million of which were shared by at least two donors. A nearest-neighbor algorithm error-corrected the raw reads and collapsed the reads into unique sequences, merging closely related sequences to remove PCR and sequencing errors. To assign V, D and J gene segments, CDR3 sequences were aligned to IMGT reference sequences. Each retained sequence needed at least a six-nucleotide match to both a V gene segment and a J gene segment. A rearrangement counted as productive if the CDR3 had no stop codons and remained in frame with V and J, and every other rearrangement counted as non-productive. CDR3 was defined by IMGT convention, running from the second conserved V-encoded cysteine to the conserved J-encoded phenylalanine. In an earlier analysis of some 550 of the donors, sequences lacking an unambiguous match to a single V gene segment were excluded. An earlier analysis of some 500 of the donors classified V segments as functional when productive rearrangements were above 56.7% and as segregating when the standard deviation between donors was above 5%. A statistical classification framework was built for diagnosing cytomegalovirus status from the catalog of TCR beta chain sequences. In a later analysis, TCR nucleotide sequences were compared against IMGT/GENE-DB human TR gene sequences so that V and J genes could be assigned. In a later analysis, CDR3 sequences and most-parsimonious VDJ recombination scenarios were assigned using the TCRdist pipeline. In a later analysis, each TCR beta chain was defined by its CDR3 amino acid sequence together with its V-gene family, and reads lacking a unique V-gene family were excluded. A later analysis removed 550 to 700 highly shared, low-generation-probability nucleotide sequences to deal with suspected cross-contamination and a sequencing artifact. In a later analysis, a clonal expansion index for each public chain was calculated from normalized within-repertoire ranks of inferred template counts. A later analysis computed generation probabilities with a VDJ recombination model fitted to out-of-frame rearrangements, and checked the results against IGoR. In a later analysis, TCR-TCR, TCR-HLA and TCR-CMV co-occurrence was scored with hypergeometric tests, and a repertoire-size bias correction was applied to TCR pairs. In a later analysis, false discovery rates were estimated by permuting HLA or CMV assignments 20 times. In a later analysis, co-occurring TCRs were grouped with DBSCAN, and TCRdist sequence similarity was added when clustering was performed within HLA-allele-positive subsets. Repertoires with fewer than 30,000 or more than 120,000 public chains were left out of co-occurrence clustering, as were four to six repertoires with anomalous nucleotide sharing. TCRdb limited this immuneACCESS table to in-frame rearrangements with V and J called. A share of clones is missing; checked studies link under half to unresolved V genes, and the rest is unexplained. Clone size and the V and J calls come from that table; the DNA yielded D and trimming. The sample table contains about 170,000 clones; only one count was recorded for around four fifths of them. The ten largest account for about 12% of the sample.

CDR1 and CDR2 are drawn from the germline V gene: ENHRY, SYGVKD. Inclusive of the bounding cysteine and phenylalanine, the CDR3 is 13 residues long. Of all the DNA, just the CDR3 is kept, 39 bases in frame from base 1. Germline trimming: 7 bases from V, 2 bases from J; junction bases outside gene matches: 2. Sequenced material: PBMCs. The receptor was isolated from a woman aged 50 to 60 in good health and CMV-seropositive. Recombination connected TRBV10-3 to TRBJ2-1; 7 central nucleotides agree with TRBD2. The nucleotide sequence reads as follows: TGTGCCATCATGGGGGGGACCTACAATGAGCAGTTCTTC. Protein translation: CAIMGGTYNEQFF.